Listed below are T cell receptor beta chains from one sample, sequenced in a study of OX40 agonist ivuxolimab in advanced cancers. This table comes from immunoSEQ multiplex PCR, and its TCRdb copy is limited to in-frame clones, with some not included. The sample carries approximately 77,000 clones, around 91% recorded once. The sequences come from CD4+ or CD8+ T cells sorted from blood, collected in a trial of the OX40 agonist ivuxolimab. All receptors derive from an adult with an advanced solid tumor such as melanoma, head and neck, liver or kidney cancer. Both conserved end residues are part of each CDR3. The D gene is left open where the match is weak. The size of a clone is reported for some rows only, either as once, few or many, or as a class for expanded clones.

>.|TRBJ1-5|TRBV4-1|.
CASSQDLQTNSNQPQHF
TGCGCCAGCAGCCAAGATCTGCAGACGAATAGCAATCAGCCCCAGCATTTT
>.|TRBJ2-7|TRBV15|.
CATSGLATYEQYF
TGTGCCACCAGCGGTCTAGCGACCTACGAGCAGTACTTC
>.|TRBJ1-2|TRBV30|TRBD1
CAWSAIRGTDGYTF
TGTGCCTGGAGTGCTATCAGGGGGACCGATGGCTACACCTTC
>few|TRBJ1-5|TRBV7-2|.
CASSLDGYQPQHF
TGTGCCAGCAGCCTGGACGGTTATCAGCCCCAGCATTTT
>.|TRBJ2-5|TRBV4-2|TRBD2
CASSQVLGLAEETQYF
TGTGCCAGCAGCCAAGTTCTCGGACTAGCGGAAGAGACCCAGTACTTC
>few|TRBJ2-2|TRBV5-8|.
CASSLAVQGASGTGELFF
TGTGCCAGCAGCTTGGCGGTGCAGGGAGCCTCGGGGACCGGGGAGCTGTTTTTT
>once|TRBJ1-3|TRBV11-2|.
CASASDGGNTIYF
TGTGCCAGCGCATCGGACGGCGGAAACACCATATATTTT
>once|TRBJ1-5|TRBV7-2|.
CASTWVYSNQPQHF
TGTGCCAGTACGTGGGTGTATAGCAATCAGCCCCAGCATTTT
>.|TRBJ2-5|TRBV28|TRBD2
CASSSSGRVIRDQYF
TGTGCCAGCAGTTCTAGCGGGAGGGTAATACGGGACCAGTACTTC
>.|TRBJ2-5|TRBV7-2|TRBD2
CASSLGLAQETQYF
TGTGCCAGCAGCCTCGGACTAGCTCAAGAGACCCAGTACTTC
>.|TRBJ2-6|TRBV5-8|.
CASSLRGPPSSGANVLTF
TGTGCCAGCAGCTTAAGAGGGCCTCCTTCCTCTGGGGCCAACGTCCTGACTTTC
>few|TRBJ1-1|TRBV10-1|.
CASRVGRDTEAFF
TGCGCCAGCAGGGTTGGCCGGGACACTGAAGCTTTCTTT
>.|TRBJ1-4|TRBV4-3|.
CASSQDAGFNEKLFF
TGCGCCAGCAGCCAAGATGCGGGATTTAATGAAAAACTGTTTTTT
>few|TRBJ1-5|TRBV10-3|.
CAISESIQALNQPQHF
TGTGCCATCAGTGAGTCCATCCAGGCACTCAATCAGCCCCAGCATTTT
>.|TRBJ1-1|TRBV5-1|TRBD1
CASSLGTGMNTEAFF
TGCGCCAGCAGCTTGGGGACAGGGATGAACACTGAAGCTTTCTTT
>.|TRBJ2-2|TRBV9|.
CASSPDSTNTGELFF
TGTGCCAGCAGCCCCGACAGTACTAACACCGGGGAGCTGTTTTTT
>.|TRBJ2-2|TRBV5-1|TRBD1
CASSRPGTGFGELFF
TGTGCCAGCAGCCGTCCCGGGACAGGGTTCGGGGAGCTGTTTTTT
>.|TRBJ1-4|TRBV6-1|.
CASSEGDTLALFF
TGTGCCAGCAGTGAAGGGGACACCTTAGCACTGTTTTTT
>.|TRBJ2-2|TRBV28|TRBD1
CASSPPGQGTGELFF
TGTGCCAGCAGTCCACCGGGACAGGGTACCGGGGAGCTGTTTTTT
>.|TRBJ1-5|TRBV19|TRBD1
CASKTTGEGNQPQHF
TGTGCCAGTAAGACGACAGGGGAGGGCAATCAGCCCCAGCATTTT
>.|TRBJ1-1|TRBV6-5|.
CASSLTGVMNTEAFF
TGTGCCAGCAGTTTGACAGGAGTCATGAACACTGAAGCTTTCTTT
>.|TRBJ1-2|TRBV19|.
CASSIGQPPRGYTF
TGTGCCAGTAGTATTGGACAGCCCCCGCGGGGCTACACCTTC
>.|TRBJ1-6|TRBV5-1|.
CASSLGDGNSPLHF
TGCGCCAGCAGCTTGGGGGACGGCAATTCACCCCTCCACTTT
>.|TRBJ1-5|TRBV2|.
CASSEMQYYQPQHF
TGTGCCAGCAGTGAAATGCAGTACTATCAGCCCCAGCATTTT
>.|TRBJ2-2|TRBV2|TRBD2
CASSEGLAGAGELFF
TGTGCCAGCAGTGAAGGGCTAGCGGGAGCCGGGGAGCTGTTTTTT
>.|TRBJ2-7|TRBV6-5|TRBD2
CASSSLAGGLYEQYF
TGTGCCAGCAGCTCACTAGCGGGAGGGTTATACGAGCAGTACTTC
>.|TRBJ1-1|TRBV4-2|TRBD1
CASSARLVGQAGAEAFF
TGTGCCAGCAGCGCCCGCCTGGTAGGACAGGCGGGGGCTGAAGCTTTCTTT
>.|TRBJ2-3|TRBV15|.
CATAEGGTDTQYF
TGTGCCACCGCTGAGGGTGGCACAGATACGCAGTATTTT
>.|TRBJ2-2|TRBV11-2|TRBD2
CASKSALAGAGELFF
TGTGCCAGCAAATCCGCACTAGCGGGAGCCGGGGAGCTGTTTTTT
>.|TRBJ1-6|TRBV6-1|.
CASSDAQAYNSPLHF
TGTGCCAGCAGTGATGCCCAGGCATATAATTCACCCCTCCACTTT
>.|TRBJ2-1|TRBV5-6|.
CASSLINPYYNEQFF
TGTGCCAGCAGCTTGATCAATCCCTACTACAATGAGCAGTTCTTC
>once|TRBJ2-2|TRBV5-1|TRBD2
CASSLLAGGATGELFF
TGCGCCAGCAGCTTACTAGCGGGGGGCGCCACCGGGGAGCTGTTTTTT
>.|TRBJ2-7|TRBV6-1|TRBD2
CASRTSGSYEQYF
TGTGCCAGTCGGACTAGCGGGAGTTACGAGCAGTACTTC
>.|TRBJ2-4|TRBV4-2|.
CASSLGGGGNIQYF
TGTGCCAGCAGCCTAGGGGGGGGCGGAAACATTCAGTACTTC
>.|TRBJ2-5|TRBV7-2|TRBD2
CASSAGLAGLRETQYF
TGTGCCAGCAGCGCGGGACTAGCTGGCCTAAGAGAGACCCAGTACTTC
>.|TRBJ1-2|TRBV11-3|TRBD1
CASSSGQGDNYGYTF
TGTGCCAGCAGCTCCGGACAGGGGGATAACTATGGCTACACCTTC
>.|TRBJ2-7|TRBV10-3|.
CAISDLDRSSYEQYF
TGTGCCATCAGTGATTTAGACAGGAGCTCCTACGAGCAGTACTTC
>.|TRBJ2-2|TRBV7-9|.
CASSVIDTGELFF
TGTGCCAGCAGCGTAATTGACACCGGGGAGCTGTTTTTT
>.|TRBJ2-3|TRBV7-2|.
CASSLSRGDTQYF
TGTGCCAGCAGCTTAAGCCGGGGGGATACGCAGTATTTT
>.|TRBJ1-6|TRBV7-2|.
CASSLYGTIDSPLHF
TGTGCCAGCAGCTTATACGGGACAATCGATTCACCCCTCCACTTT
>.|TRBJ2-1|TRBV10-2|.
CASSNSPNEQFF
TGCGCCAGCAGCAATAGTCCCAATGAGCAGTTCTTC
>medium-sized|TRBJ2-4|TRBV7-2|.
CASSDAKNIQYF
TGTGCCAGCTCGGACGCCAAAAACATTCAGTACTTC
>.|TRBJ2-7|TRBV28|TRBD2
CASSKGGRVANEQYF
TGTGCCAGCAGTAAGGGCGGGAGGGTCGCAAACGAGCAGTACTTC
>.|TRBJ2-1|TRBV5-4|TRBD2
CASSPSRLARPDNEQFF
TGTGCCAGCAGCCCCTCCCGACTAGCGCGGCCCGACAATGAGCAGTTCTTC
>.|TRBJ1-5|TRBV10-2|.
CASSEDTDYQPQHF
TGCGCCAGCAGTGAGGACACCGATTATCAGCCCCAGCATTTT
>.|TRBJ2-3|TRBV11-2|.
CASSLMASADTQYF
TGTGCCAGCAGCTTAATGGCTAGTGCAGATACGCAGTATTTT
>.|TRBJ2-3|TRBV28|TRBD2
CASSGGDLSTDTQYF
TGTGCCAGCAGTGGGGGGGACTTGAGCACAGATACGCAGTATTTT
>few|TRBJ1-5|TRBV7-9|.
CASSLAADQPQHF
TGTGCCAGCAGCTTAGCTGCAGATCAGCCCCAGCATTTT
>.|TRBJ2-7|TRBV2|.
CASSDGLPGNEQYF
TGTGCCAGCAGCGACGGCCTCCCTGGGAACGAGCAGTACTTC
>.|TRBJ2-6|TRBV10-3|TRBD1
CAAQGTGTGANVLTF
TGTGCCGCCCAGGGGACAGGTACAGGGGCCAACGTCCTGACTTTC
>.|TRBJ2-3|TRBV4-3|TRBD2
CASSQGGSGGAFTDTQYF
TGCGCCAGCAGCCAAGGAGGGAGCGGGGGGGCCTTCACAGATACGCAGTATTTT
>once|TRBJ2-3|TRBV18|.
CASSTRERYGGTDTQYF
TGTGCCAGCTCGACCCGGGAACGCTATGGGGGCACAGATACGCAGTATTTT
>.|TRBJ1-1|TRBV19|.
CASSTGTSNTEAFF
TGTGCCAGTAGCACCGGGACTTCCAACACTGAAGCTTTCTTT